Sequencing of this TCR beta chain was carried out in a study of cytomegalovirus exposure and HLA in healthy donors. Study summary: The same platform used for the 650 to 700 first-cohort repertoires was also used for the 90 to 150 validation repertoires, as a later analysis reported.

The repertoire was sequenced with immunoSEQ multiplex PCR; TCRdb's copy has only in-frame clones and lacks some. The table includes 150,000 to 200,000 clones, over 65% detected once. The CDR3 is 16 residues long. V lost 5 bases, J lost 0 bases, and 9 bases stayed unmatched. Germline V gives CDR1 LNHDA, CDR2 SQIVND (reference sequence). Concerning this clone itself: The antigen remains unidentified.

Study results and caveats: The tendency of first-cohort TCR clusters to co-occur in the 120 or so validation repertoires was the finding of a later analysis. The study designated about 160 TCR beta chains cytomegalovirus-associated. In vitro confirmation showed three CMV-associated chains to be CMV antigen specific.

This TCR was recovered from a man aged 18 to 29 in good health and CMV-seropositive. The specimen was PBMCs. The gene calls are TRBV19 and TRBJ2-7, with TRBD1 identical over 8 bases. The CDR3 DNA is TGTGCCAGTAGTCCTTGGACAGGGAGCAGCTCCTACGAGCAGTACTTC. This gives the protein CASSPWTGSSSYEQYF.